Reported below is one TCR beta chain. This record belongs to a study of T cell responses to AZD1222 COVID-19 vaccine. Germline V gene sequence: CDR1 MNHEY, CDR2 SMNVEV (reference sequence). The V and J ends lost 7 bases and 7 bases, in that order; junction bases with no gene match: 5. The CDR3 has 14 residues. TCRdb keeps only in-frame clones here, not all; method: immunoSEQ multiplex PCR. The sample carries roughly 100,000 clones, roughly 92% recorded once. Sequenced here: peripheral blood, sampled on day 0 of AZD1222 vaccination. This TCR came from an adult in good health. The V and J genes are TRBV27 and TRBJ2-2, with 11 bases that match TRBD2. The DNA for the CDR3 is TGTGCCAGCACACTAGCGGGAGCTCACGGGGAGCTGTTTTTT. The encoded protein is CASTLAGAHGELFF.